This TCR beta chain originates from a study of identical twins. Study observations and caveats: Diverse VJ usage suggested most zero-insertion clonotypes were not invariant T cells.

Template switching added a universal primer site; cDNA carried unique molecular identifiers. MiXCR, applied by TCRdb to the 5' RACE reads, yields one record per CDR3 protein. The top ten hold 1.6% of the sample, which has approximately 600,000 distinct CDR3 sequences, 7.1% seen once. CDR1 MGHDK and CDR2 SYGVNS come from the germline V gene. The CDR3 totals 14 residues. V lost 3 bases and J lost 4; bases outside the gene matches: 6. This clonotype came up many times. Its antigen is still unknown. This same sample was also taken into another study, of yellow fever vaccine responses in identical twins. That work states: Twins' vaccine T cell response reportedly seemed partly convergent, partly personalized.

The sequence came from a woman younger than 35 in good health. The V call is TRBV25-1, the J call TRBJ2-7; 7 nucleotides line up with TRBD2. The sample taken for sequencing was PBMCs. CDR3 coding DNA: TGTGCCAGCAGTGACCGCGGGAGCTGGTACGAGCAGTACTTC. Encoded protein: CASSDRGSWYEQYF.